This T cell receptor (beta chain) is from a study of T cells after yellow fever vaccination. TCRdb reprocessed the 5' RACE reads via MiXCR and lists one record per CDR3 protein. The repertoire consists of more than 30,000 distinct CDR3 sequences, with about 6.3% occurring once and the leading ten covering 22%. General observations from the study: Post-booster repertoires again held most primary-vaccination clones (96% CD4, roughly 88% CD8). One caveat is that FACS-sorted repertoires could contain abundant clonotypes contaminating from the bulk population. Though it reached lower strength, the secondary response hit its peak faster, day 5 versus 15.

The CDR3 contains 14 residues. Germline-derived CDR1 and CDR2 are LGHNA and YNFKEQ. V was shortened by 1 base and J by 5 bases, with 11 bases between the two germline ends. This clonotype appeared many times. The sample was PBMCs, either bulk or a sorted T-cell subset (CD4+, CD8+, memory, or dextramer-sorted; not recorded which), taken on the day of the first yellow fever vaccination. This chain connects TRBV4-2 to TRBJ1-2; D gene uncertain. The receptor was derived from a man aged 18 to 30 who received the YFV17D yellow fever vaccine. This chain's CDR3 is CASSQGTLGYGYTF. CDR3 nucleotide sequence: TGTGCCAGCAGCCAAGGGACTCTGGGATATGGCTACACCTTC.